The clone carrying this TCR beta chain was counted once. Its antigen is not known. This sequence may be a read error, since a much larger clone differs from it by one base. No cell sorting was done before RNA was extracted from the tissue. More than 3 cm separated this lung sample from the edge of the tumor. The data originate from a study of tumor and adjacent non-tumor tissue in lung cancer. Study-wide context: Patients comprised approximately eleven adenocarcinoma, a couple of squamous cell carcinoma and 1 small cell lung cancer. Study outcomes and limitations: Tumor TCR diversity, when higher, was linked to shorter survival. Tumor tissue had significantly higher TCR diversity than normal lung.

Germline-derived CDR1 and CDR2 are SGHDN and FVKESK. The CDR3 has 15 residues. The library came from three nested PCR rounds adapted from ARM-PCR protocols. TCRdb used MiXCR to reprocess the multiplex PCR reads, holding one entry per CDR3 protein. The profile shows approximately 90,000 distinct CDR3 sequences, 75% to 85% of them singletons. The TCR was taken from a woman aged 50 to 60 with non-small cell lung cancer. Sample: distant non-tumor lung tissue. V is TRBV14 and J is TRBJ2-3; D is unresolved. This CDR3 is CASSQDSRRSDMQYF. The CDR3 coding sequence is TGTGCCAGCAGCCAAGATTCTAGAAGGTCAGATATGCAGTATTTT.